The 29 T cell receptor beta chains presented below share a single source sample, sequenced in a study of cytomegalovirus exposure and HLA in healthy donors. Primers included in the PCR were 60 Vbeta and 13 Jbeta primers. Profiled with immunoSEQ multiplex PCR; TCRdb holds only in-frame clones, not every one. The sample carries roughly 200,000 clones, about 80% recorded once. Sequencing input: PBMCs. The receptors come from a man aged 60-69 years in good health and CMV-seronegative.

This clone was counted between two and nine times. The genes are TRBV15 and TRBJ2-6, with D unclear. This CDR3 has 18 residues. Germline V gene data show CDR1 as LNHNV and CDR2 as YYDKDF (reference sequence). The germline V and J ends were trimmed by 3 bases and 1 base, with 16 bases remaining between them. CDR3 loop: CATSSDQIWASGANVLTF. The CDR3 nucleotides are TGTGCCACCAGCAGCGACCAAATATGGGCTTCTGGGGCCAACGTCCTGACTTTC.

The chain combines TRBV6-5 with TRBJ1-1, with 7 bases lining up with TRBD1. This CDR3 contains 14 residues. The germline V gene has CDR1 MNHEY and CDR2 SVGAGI. Trimming removed 5 bases from V and 5 bases from J; junction bases left unmatched: 8. In DNA form, the CDR3 reads TGTGCCAGCAGTAACGGAGGGGGCCGGACTGAAGCTTTCTTT. Translation gives CASSNGGGRTEAFF.

The V call is TRBV5-1, the J call TRBJ1-2; no definite D call. The V end was cut by 1 base, the J end by 0 bases, with 7 bases between. CDR3 length: 14 residues. Germline values: CDR1 SGHRS, CDR2 YFSETQ. As DNA, the CDR3 is TGCGCCAGCAGCTTGCCCGTCCCTAACTATGGCTACACCTTC. The encoded protein is CASSLPVPNYGYTF.

V and J are TRBV5-4 and TRBJ2-2; D possibly corresponds to TRBD1 (6 bases). V was clipped by 5 bases and J by 6 bases, with 17 bases between them. CDR3 length: 15 amino acids. Germline values: CDR1 SGHNT, CDR2 YYREEE (reference sequence). The CDR3 coding sequence is TGTGCCAGCAGAACGGACTCGACAGGTCCCGGGGAGCTGTTTTTT. As protein: CASRTDSTGPGELFF.

This clone was seen once. V gene TRBV2 combines with J gene TRBJ2-7; 8 nucleotides line up with TRBD2. Trimming removed 7 bases from V and 7 bases from J; junction bases left unmatched: 12. From germline, CDR1 is SNHLY and CDR2 FYNNEI. The CDR3 spans 14 residues. The chain's CDR3 is CASIAWREAGEQYF. The CDR3 DNA sequence: TGTGCCAGCATCGCGTGGCGGGAGGCTGGGGAGCAGTACTTC.

This sequence joins TRBV2 and TRBJ2-3, with a weak D call TRBD2 (7 bases). Germline values: CDR1 SNHLY, CDR2 FYNNEI. V shed 11 bases and J shed 1 base, with 13 bases lying between them. The CDR3 has 13 residues. CDR3 sequence: CAGGGGRTDTQYF. DNA of the CDR3: TGTGCCGGGGGAGGGGGTCGCACAGATACGCAGTATTTT.

The sample holds one count of this clone. One end of the junction does not line up with germline, which may come from a read error. This sequence joins TRBV15 and TRBJ1-5; D might be TRBD1 (6 bases). The CDR3 length is 14 residues. Germline assignment: CDR1 LNHNV and CDR2 YYDKDF (reference sequence). The CDR3 region is CATSSDRSNQPQNF. In nucleotides, the CDR3 is TGTGCCACCAGCAGTGACAGGAGTAATCAGCCCCAGAATTTT.

The V gene is TRBV28, the J gene TRBJ2-1; 10 positions agree with TRBD2. This CDR3 contains 16 residues. Germline CDR1 reads MDHEN; CDR2 reads SYDVKM. V lost 3 bases, J lost 9 bases, and 11 bases stayed unmatched. CDR3 in DNA: TGTGCCAGCAGTTTCAATCTAGCGGGAGCCATAATTGAGCAGTTCTTC. It translates to CASSFNLAGAIIEQFF.

This clone showed up just once. The CDR3 nucleotides read TGTGCCAGCAGAGAGGGGGGGGGCACAAGGTATGGCTACACCTTC. As protein: CASREGGGTRYGYTF. V gene TRBV28 combines with J gene TRBJ1-2; tentatively, D is TRBD1 (6 bases). V was trimmed by 6 bases and J by 5 bases, leaving 19 bases between them. The CDR3 extends over 15 amino acids. CDR1 is MDHEN, CDR2 SYDVKM, per germline.

The chain has TRBV20-1 and TRBJ2-1; D is unresolved. The CDR3 length is 11 residues. V was pared by 3 bases and J by 3 bases, with 3 bases between. Germline V gives CDR1 DFQATT, CDR2 SNEGSKA (reference sequence). CDR3 protein: CSASRYNEQFF. In nucleotides, the CDR3 is TGCAGTGCTAGCCGCTACAATGAGCAGTTCTTC.

This clone was detected only a few times. This chain uses TRBV7-4 with TRBJ1-2, with D possibly being TRBD1 (5 bases). The CDR3 has 13 amino acids. Trimming removed 1 base at V and 2 bases at J, with 5 bases between. Looked up from germline, CDR1 is SGHVT and CDR2 is SQSDAQ. This CDR3 reads CASSLGTNYGYTF. For the CDR3, the DNA is TGTGCCAGCAGCTTAGGGACAAACTATGGCTACACCTTC.

V gene TRBV2 combines with J gene TRBJ2-7, with 8 positions matching TRBD2. The CDR3 runs 13 residues. The V and J ends lost 5 bases and 5 bases, in that order; junction bases with no gene match: 5. Germline values: CDR1 SNHLY, CDR2 FYNNEI. This chain's CDR3 is CASSPGTRHEQYF. CDR3 DNA: TGTGCCAGCAGTCCCGGGACTAGGCACGAGCAGTACTTC.

This sequence joins TRBV6-5 and TRBJ2-7; D is perhaps TRBD2 (6 bases). The CDR3 has 14 amino acids. Germline V gene sequence: CDR1 MNHEY, CDR2 SVGAGI. Trimming left V 6 bases short and J 4 bases short, with 16 bases between. In nucleotides, the CDR3 is TGTGCCAGCAGCAAAAGCGGGTTACCTTACGAGCAGTACTTC. This gives the protein CASSKSGLPYEQYF.

The rearrangement links TRBV9 to TRBJ2-5; TRBD1 agrees at 8 bases. Germline trimming cut 0 bases from V and 2 bases from J; bases unmatched to any gene: 9. The V gene's germline CDR1 is SGDLS and CDR2 YYNGEE. There are 17 residues in the CDR3. CDR3 protein: CASSVGPGTGPQETQYF. CDR3 DNA sequence: TGTGCCAGCAGCGTAGGGCCCGGGACAGGTCCGCAAGAGACCCAGTACTTC.

This clone was recorded a few times. DNA of the CDR3: TGTGCCAGCAGTTTATCGGCGACAGGGACCACTGAAGCTTTCTTT. The encoded protein is CASSLSATGTTEAFF. The chain is built from TRBV28 and TRBJ1-1, with 7 positions matching TRBD1. After removal of 1 base from V and 4 bases from J, the junction contained 6 bases not matched to a gene. Per the germline V gene, CDR1 is MDHEN and CDR2 is SYDVKM. This CDR3 contains 15 residues.

The chain uses TRBV9 and TRBJ2-1; the D gene is possibly TRBD2 (6 bases). There are 14 residues in the CDR3. Germline V gives CDR1 SGDLS, CDR2 YYNGEE. Trimming stripped 0 bases from V and 6 bases from J, with 10 bases between. CDR3 sequence (DNA): TGTGCCAGCAGCGTAGGGGGGGTGATCAATGAGCAGTTCTTC. Protein product: CASSVGGVINEQFF.

The chain employs TRBV28 and TRBJ2-7, with D unclear. The germline V gene has CDR1 MDHEN and CDR2 SYDVKM. Trimming took 6 bases from V and 5 from J, leaving 14 bases between them. The length of the CDR3 is 13 residues. CDR3 DNA: TGTGCCAGCAGGCCCCCCCTAGTCCACGAGCAGTACTTC. Protein: CASRPPLVHEQYF.

The chain uses TRBV2 and TRBJ2-3, with D unclear. Between the trimmed V and J ends, which lost 4 bases and 3 bases, there was a span of 5 bases. CDR1 is SNHLY and CDR2 is FYNNEI in the germline V gene. There are 12 residues in the CDR3. The CDR3 DNA is TGTGCCAGCAGTGCGAGGACAGATACGCAGTATTTT. This codes for CASSARTDTQYF.

This chain uses TRBV18 with TRBJ2-3; tentative D call: TRBD1 (6 bases). In germline, CDR1 is KGHSH, CDR2 LQKENI. The CDR3 has 14 residues. The V gene lost 3 bases and the J gene lost 5 bases, with 12 bases spanning the gap. In DNA, the CDR3 is TGTGCCAGCTCACCCGGGACATGGGAAGATACGCAGTATTTT. The encoded protein is CASSPGTWEDTQYF.

V usage is TRBV6-1 and J usage is TRBJ1-2; TRBD1 aligns across 7 bases. The trim removed 1 base at V and 4 bases at J, leaving 9 bases unmatched. The V gene's germline CDR1 is MNHNS and CDR2 SASEGT. The CDR3 spans 16 residues. CDR3 in amino acids: CASSEVEGQPLYGYTF. The CDR3 nucleotides read TGTGCCAGCAGTGAAGTAGAGGGACAGCCGCTCTATGGCTACACCTTC.

This clone has just a few counts. Compared with germline, one end of the junction differs, possibly owing to a read error. The V and J genes are TRBV7-7 and TRBJ2-7, with TRBD1 identical over 9 bases. The CDR3 totals 13 residues. Germline CDR1 reads SSHAT; CDR2 reads FNYEAQ (reference sequence). The CDR3 sequence is CASSYGQGSEQYF. Written as DNA, the CDR3 is TGTGCTAGCAGCTATGGACAGGGGAGCGAGCAGTACTTC.

The chain is built from TRBV6-1 and TRBJ1-2; weak D call: TRBD1 (5 bases). V lost 0 bases and J 4 bases, leaving 12 bases between the germline ends. Per the germline V gene, CDR1 is MNHNS and CDR2 is SASEGT. The CDR3 is 15 residues long. The CDR3 DNA follows: TGTGCCAGCAGTGAAGCCGGGACTGGGTTCTATGGCTACACCTTC. It yields the protein CASSEAGTGFYGYTF.

The genes are TRBV6-6 and TRBJ2-7; 7 bases agree with TRBD1. CDR1 MNHNY and CDR2 SVGAGI come from the germline V gene (reference sequence). The CDR3 extends over 13 amino acids. V lost 5 bases to trimming and J lost 4 bases; unmatched junction nucleotides: 5. The CDR3 sequence is CASSAVDRYEQYF. DNA for the CDR3: TGTGCCAGCAGTGCGGTGGACAGGTACGAGCAGTACTTC.

The genes are TRBV28 and TRBJ1-1; 10 bases agree with TRBD1. V was clipped by 5 bases and J by 0 bases; unmatched bases: 9. This CDR3 is 17 amino acids long. Germline V gene lookup returns CDR1 MDHEN and CDR2 SYDVKM. CDR3 in DNA: TGTGCCAGCAGTCTAATTGGACAGGGGGTTATGAACACTGAAGCTTTCTTT. It encodes CASSLIGQGVMNTEAFF.

The rearrangement links TRBV5-7 to TRBJ1-5, with 10 positions matching TRBD1. TRBV5-7 is sorted into the ORF group, with uncertain function. The CDR3 spans 16 residues. Unmatched junction bases numbered 7, after V lost 3 bases and J lost 4 bases. CDR3 in amino acids: CASSSPGQGRNQPQHF. In DNA form, the CDR3 reads TGTGCCAGCAGCTCCCCGGGACAGGGGAGAAATCAGCCCCAGCATTTT.

This clone appeared a few times. The V and J genes are TRBV13 and TRBJ1-4; D not resolved. Germline V lookup: CDR1 PRHDT, CDR2 FYEKMQ (reference sequence). Trimming removed 5 bases at V and 7 bases at J, with 17 bases between. This CDR3 has 15 residues. This chain's CDR3 is CASSPRGGGREKLFF. The CDR3 DNA reads as TGTGCCAGCAGCCCCAGAGGTGGCGGCCGTGAAAAACTGTTTTTT.

This chain joins TRBV5-4 and TRBJ1-4; TRBD1 matches 7 bases. The CDR3 covers 15 residues. Germline-derived CDR1 and CDR2 are SGHNT and YYREEE (reference sequence). The V segment lost 4 bases and the J segment 8 bases; nucleotides outside the gene matches: 11. The CDR3 here is CASSPNRQGREKLFF. The CDR3 nucleotides read TGTGCCAGCAGCCCCAATCGACAGGGAAGGGAAAAACTGTTTTTT. The complete variable domain, with remaining parts taken from reference TRBV5-4 and TRBJ1-4, reads ETGVTQSPTHLIKTRGQQVTLRCSSQSGHNTVSWYQQALGQGPQFIFQYYREEENGRGNFPPRFSGLQFPNYSSELNVNALELDDSALYLCASSPNRQGREKLFFGSGTQLSVL.

The chain links TRBV14 to TRBJ2-7; 7 bases fit TRBD1. V was pared by 4 bases and J by 6 bases, with 9 bases of the junction left unmatched. This CDR3 is built from 14 residues. The V gene's germline CDR1 is SGHDN and CDR2 FVKESK. The CDR3 DNA is TGTGCCAGCAGCCCAATACAGGGGCCGGGCGAGCAGTACTTC. Its protein product is CASSPIQGPGEQYF.

The chain joins TRBV6-5 to TRBJ1-1, with D perhaps matching TRBD1 (5 bases). Per the germline V gene, CDR1 is MNHEY and CDR2 is SVGAGI. V lost 7 bases and J 2 bases, leaving 11 bases between the germline ends. The CDR3 length is 13 residues. The CDR3: CASTMGPNTEAFF. CDR3 nucleotides: TGTGCCAGCACCATGGGGCCAAACACTGAAGCTTTCTTT.